Given below is one TCR beta chain in context. The entry originates in a study of blood T cell repertoires in COVID-19. TCRdb's table, derived via immunoSEQ multiplex PCR, lists solely in-frame clones and lacks some. Here the sample spans about 47,000 clones, less than 85% being singletons. V lost 4 bases and J lost 1; bases outside the gene matches: 9. The length of the CDR3 is 17 residues. Germline V lookup: CDR1 SGHRS, CDR2 YFSETQ. The chain is built from TRBV5-1 and TRBJ2-2, with 8 bases fitting TRBD2. The sequenced material came from peripheral blood. The source of this sequence is a man between 60 and 75 years old with acute or convalescent COVID-19. DNA of the CDR3: TGCGCCAGCAGCCCCCCGGGAGGGTACGAGAACACCGGGGAGCTGTTTTTT. This translates into CASSPPGGYENTGELFF.